This T cell receptor beta chain came from a study of graft-versus-host responses after intestinal transplantation. Study-level results: Individuals who had graft-donor T cell macrochimerism had allografts that showed high graft-versus-host to host-versus-graft clonal ratios.

On this clone: No antigen is known for it.

There are 17 residues in the CDR3. Germline CDR1 is MGHRA and CDR2 is YSYEKL. Trimming shortened V by 0 bases and J by 2 bases, and 14 bases separated the two germline ends. Generated by immunoSEQ multiplex PCR, the TCRdb table keeps only in-frame clones and is missing some. The repertoire consists of fewer than 120,000 clones, with around 93% occurring once and the leading ten covering 0.5% to 0.6%. Sequenced material: unstimulated CD8+ T cells sorted from spleen or lymph node cells, taken before intestinal transplant. The chain joins TRBV4-1 to TRBJ1-5; tentative D call: TRBD1 (5 bases). This clonotype was sampled from a human donor who received an intestinal transplant. The DNA of the CDR3 is TGCGCCAGCAGCCAAGATGGGGGGGATTTCGGCAATCAGCCCCAGCATTTT. This sequence encodes CASSQDGGDFGNQPQHF.